This TCR beta chain was found in a study of CD8+ T cells in alopecia areata. Overall study findings and caveats: Among the cells sequenced in scalp samples are also the resident alphabeta T cells of normal skin.

The germline CDR1 and CDR2 sequences are SQVTM and ANQGSEA. This CDR3 has 13 residues. The V end lost 0 bases, the J end lost 1 base, and 6 bases lay between the germline ends. Treatment denoted: oral pan-JAK inhibitor, 5-10 mg twice daily. As regards this clone: Its specificity is not known.

RNA extraction was followed by reverse transcription into cDNA, which acted as the sequencing template. Libraries were prepared by immunoSEQ multiplex PCR; TCRdb keeps only in-frame clonotypes and omits some of them. The profile shows approximately 130,000 clones, around 60% of them singletons. The sample was CD4+ T cells sorted from blood, taken at week 4, from a patient treated with tofacitinib. The gene calls are TRBV29-1 and TRBJ1-2; tentatively, D is TRBD1 (5 bases). The TCR originated in a human donor with alopecia areata. CDR3 nucleotide sequence: TGCAGCGTTGAAGAAGGGGTTAACTATGGCTACACCTTC. Protein: CSVEEGVNYGYTF.